The present entry profiles one T cell receptor beta chain with its context. Its matching antigen is unknown. Trimming took 5 bases from V and 0 from J; bases not matched to a gene: 5. CDR1 and CDR2 from the germline V gene are SGHVS and FQNEAQ. The CDR3 extends over 15 amino acids. This specimen belongs to a study of cytomegalovirus exposure and HLA in healthy donors. Findings and limits, study-wide: In an earlier analysis, in some 500 donors, most V segments appeared productive either ~87% or ~30% of the time. Later work showed greater clonal expansion in HLA-associated TCR beta chains than in equally common others. HLA-A and HLA-B allele assignments for most subjects were reportedly predicted accurately using TCR beta sequences. TCR beta V- and J-gene trimming was later associated with a missense DCLRE1C variant.

PCR used 60 Vbeta primers and 13 Jbeta primers. TCRdb keeps only in-frame clones here, not all; method: immunoSEQ multiplex PCR. The sample holds 200,000 to 250,000 clones, approximately 82% seen once. The sample consisted of PBMCs. The gene calls are TRBV7-8 and TRBJ1-1; 8 bases are a match to TRBD1. This TCR derives from a middle-aged woman in good health and CMV-seronegative. Here the CDR3 DNA reads TGTGCCAGCAGCATCGGACAGGGCGTGAACACTGAAGCTTTCTTT. It translates to CASSIGQGVNTEAFF. The variable domain in full, with the rest retrieved from reference TRBV7-8 and TRBJ1-1, is GAGVSQSPRYKVAKRGQDVALRCDPISGHVSLFWYQQALGQGPEFLTYFQNEAQLDKSGLPSDRFFAERPEGSVSTLKIQRTQQEDSAVYLCASSIGQGVNTEAFFGQGTRLTVV.